This TCR beta chain was captured by sequencing in a study of identical twins. The V and J ends lost 6 bases and 10 bases, in that order; junction bases with no gene match: 10. The CDR3 contains 13 residues. Germline V CDR1 and CDR2: DFQATT, SNEGSKA (reference sequence). TCRdb analysed the 5' RACE reads with MiXCR anew, one entry per CDR3 protein. The sample lists around 1.7 million distinct CDR3 sequences, around a third occurring once. Sequenced sample: cord blood. This chain joins TRBV20-1 and TRBJ2-1, with 9 bases identical to TRBD1. This receptor was taken from a newborn girl in good health. The CDR3, as DNA: TGCAGTGCAGTACAGGGGGCAGGGTACGAGCAGTTCTTC. Its protein product is CSAVQGAGYEQFF.